The sequence of this TCR beta chain was determined in a study of high-grade serous ovarian cancer treatment subgroups. Tumor samples were obtained before definitive surgery or chemotherapy. The table came from immunoSEQ multiplex PCR; TCRdb's copy has only in-frame clones and leaves some out. Here the sample spans approximately 10,000 clones, approximately 75% being singletons. Remarks on this clone: Its specificity is not known.

Study-wide results and caveats: CDR1 and CDR2 were left unanalyzed; analyses focused on CDR3.

Sequenced material: tumor tissue. The sequence came from a human donor with high-grade serous ovarian cancer.

CDR3 sequence reads: CASSIDDRVYNEQFF. CDR3 in DNA: TGTGCCAGTAGTATAGACGACAGGGTCTACAATGAGCAGTTCTTC. V gene TRBV19 combines with J gene TRBJ2-1; 7 bases align to TRBD1. This CDR3 comprises 15 residues. The trim removed 0 bases at V and 3 bases at J, leaving 2 bases unmatched. Per germline, CDR1 LNHDA and CDR2 SQIVND (reference sequence).